Many counts were recorded for the clone carrying this T cell receptor (beta chain). Its matching antigen is unknown. The data are from a study of regulatory T cells in long-lasting Graves disease. Study in general: Graves' patients (newly diagnosed) had been on antithyroid drugs under 3 months. Whole-study findings and limits: Reduced TCR diversity was observed in persistent Graves' patients versus newly diagnosed patients.

Trimming cost V 5 bases and J 4 bases, with 13 bases left between them. Germline V gene sequence: CDR1 SNHLY, CDR2 FYNNEI. The CDR3 length is 14 residues. HTBI primers from iRepertoire and Arm-PCR of CDR3 regions yielded the TCR beta libraries. MiXCR, applied by TCRdb to the multiplex PCR reads, yields one record per CDR3 protein. The table has a few hundred thousand distinct CDR3 sequences, roughly 17% seen once. Time point indicated: newly diagnosed GD, antithyroid drugs for less than 3 months. There was RNA extracted from PBMCs, and the TCR library was made from it. A further study also used this sample, focusing on T cells in Graves' hyperthyroidism and ophthalmopathy. That work contributes: With the HTBI primer set, the TCR CDR3 went through a first round of RT-PCR.

V gene TRBV2 combines with J gene TRBJ2-3; D is ambiguous. This receptor was identified in a woman in her late teens or twenties with Graves disease. Sequencing was performed on peripheral blood mononuclear cells (PBMCs), taken at new diagnosis, from a patient treated with antithyroid drugs. Here the CDR3 DNA reads TGTGCCAGCAGTCAACAGAGTCCCCCAGATACGCAGTATTTT. Its protein product is CASSQQSPPDTQYF.